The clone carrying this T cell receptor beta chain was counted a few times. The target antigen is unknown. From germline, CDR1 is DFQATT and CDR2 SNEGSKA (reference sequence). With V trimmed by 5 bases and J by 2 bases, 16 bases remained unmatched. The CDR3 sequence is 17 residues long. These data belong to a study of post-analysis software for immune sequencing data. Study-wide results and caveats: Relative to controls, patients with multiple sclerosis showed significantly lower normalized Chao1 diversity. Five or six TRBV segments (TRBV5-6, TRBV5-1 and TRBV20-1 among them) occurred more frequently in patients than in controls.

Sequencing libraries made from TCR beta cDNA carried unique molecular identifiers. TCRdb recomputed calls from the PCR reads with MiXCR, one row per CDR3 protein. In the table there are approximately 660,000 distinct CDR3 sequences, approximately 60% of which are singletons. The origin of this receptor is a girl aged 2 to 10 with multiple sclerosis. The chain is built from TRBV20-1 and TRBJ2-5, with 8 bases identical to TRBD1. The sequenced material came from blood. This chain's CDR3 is CSAWRTGGVGAQETQYF. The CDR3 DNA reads TGCAGTGCTTGGAGAACAGGGGGAGTAGGGGCTCAAGAGACCCAGTACTTC.